A single T cell receptor beta chain is shown here with its context. Its antigen is still unknown. Sequencing used immunoSEQ multiplex PCR; TCRdb keeps in-frame clones, though not all of them. The sample lists about 2 million clones, 90% to 95% occurring once. From germline, CDR1 is SNHLY and CDR2 FYNNEI. The CDR3 covers 15 residues. V shed 5 bases, J shed 2 bases, and the junction held 5 bases outside the gene matches. The data were obtained in a study of shared clonotypes between healthy human individuals. Study-wide findings and caveats: Shared clonotypes: roughly 5% naive CD4, under 4% naive CD8, about 2.4% memory CD4, approximately 0.37% memory CD8. The generation probabilities recorded for non-shared clonotypes fell below those of clonotypes shared by all four donors.

Material: naive CD4+ T cells sorted from blood. Subset specified: CD45RA+ positively selected. The chain has TRBV2 and TRBJ2-2; 7 bases agree with TRBD1. This TCR was recovered from a man between 18 and 29 years old in good health. The CDR3 DNA follows: TGTGCCAGCAGTAAGGGACAGCTTAACACCGGGGAGCTGTTTTTT. Its protein product is CASSKGQLNTGELFF.